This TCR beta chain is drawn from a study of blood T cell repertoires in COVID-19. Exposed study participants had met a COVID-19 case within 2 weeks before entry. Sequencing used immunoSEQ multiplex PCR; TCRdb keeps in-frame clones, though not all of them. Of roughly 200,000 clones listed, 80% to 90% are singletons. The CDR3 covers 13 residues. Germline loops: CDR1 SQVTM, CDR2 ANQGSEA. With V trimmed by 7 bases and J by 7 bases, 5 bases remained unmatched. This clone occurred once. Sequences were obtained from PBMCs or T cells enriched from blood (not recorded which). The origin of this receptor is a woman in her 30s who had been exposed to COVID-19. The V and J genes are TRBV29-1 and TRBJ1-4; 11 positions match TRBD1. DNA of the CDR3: TGCAGCGCCTCCGGGACAGGGGGTGAAAAACTGTTTTTT. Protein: CSASGTGGEKLFF.